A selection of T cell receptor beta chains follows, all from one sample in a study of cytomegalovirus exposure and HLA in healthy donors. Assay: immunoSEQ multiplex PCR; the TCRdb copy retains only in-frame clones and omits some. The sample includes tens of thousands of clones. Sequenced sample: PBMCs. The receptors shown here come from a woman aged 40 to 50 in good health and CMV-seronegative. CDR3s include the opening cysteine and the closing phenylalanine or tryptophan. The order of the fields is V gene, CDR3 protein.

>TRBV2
CASSYGGTYNEQFF
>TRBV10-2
CASRDPLASSYNEQFF
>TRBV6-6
CASSYGQGGFYEQYF
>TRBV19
CASSTTRDSYEQYF
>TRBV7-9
CASSDRGGGGYGYTF
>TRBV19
CASSISMHMNTEAFF
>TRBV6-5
CASSYSRSGELFF
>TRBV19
CASSSLGGLRGRISYYGYTF
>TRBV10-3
CAISPLAGGSEQYF
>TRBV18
CASSPSQEGMNTEAFF
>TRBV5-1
CASSLRDRGRSYEQYF
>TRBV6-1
CATEASGSYEQYF
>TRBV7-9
CASSLDVGAEAFF
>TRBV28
CASTTTGFGYTF
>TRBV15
CATSRGGRDSNQPQHF
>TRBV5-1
CASSSGSYEQYF
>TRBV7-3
CASSPQRDSYNEQFF
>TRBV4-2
CASSQDGKGRDTQYF
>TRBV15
CATSTGQGPYEQYF
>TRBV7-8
CASTSGTNTGELFF
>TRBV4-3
CASSQDRNRNYGYTF
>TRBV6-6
CASSYGDGSAYEQYF
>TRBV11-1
CASSLTGYVQETQYF
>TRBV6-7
CASSYPRTGSSYEQYF
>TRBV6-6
CASRGGTEAFF
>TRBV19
CASTLVRENQPQHF
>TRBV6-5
CASSSGTGIPEAFF
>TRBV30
CAWTSYNEQFF
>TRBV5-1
CASSPQGSRETQYF
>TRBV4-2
CASSLPGQEGYGLFF
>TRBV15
CATSRDTTGNSPLHF
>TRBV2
CASSIDRTNYGYTF
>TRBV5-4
CASSPADVEEQYF